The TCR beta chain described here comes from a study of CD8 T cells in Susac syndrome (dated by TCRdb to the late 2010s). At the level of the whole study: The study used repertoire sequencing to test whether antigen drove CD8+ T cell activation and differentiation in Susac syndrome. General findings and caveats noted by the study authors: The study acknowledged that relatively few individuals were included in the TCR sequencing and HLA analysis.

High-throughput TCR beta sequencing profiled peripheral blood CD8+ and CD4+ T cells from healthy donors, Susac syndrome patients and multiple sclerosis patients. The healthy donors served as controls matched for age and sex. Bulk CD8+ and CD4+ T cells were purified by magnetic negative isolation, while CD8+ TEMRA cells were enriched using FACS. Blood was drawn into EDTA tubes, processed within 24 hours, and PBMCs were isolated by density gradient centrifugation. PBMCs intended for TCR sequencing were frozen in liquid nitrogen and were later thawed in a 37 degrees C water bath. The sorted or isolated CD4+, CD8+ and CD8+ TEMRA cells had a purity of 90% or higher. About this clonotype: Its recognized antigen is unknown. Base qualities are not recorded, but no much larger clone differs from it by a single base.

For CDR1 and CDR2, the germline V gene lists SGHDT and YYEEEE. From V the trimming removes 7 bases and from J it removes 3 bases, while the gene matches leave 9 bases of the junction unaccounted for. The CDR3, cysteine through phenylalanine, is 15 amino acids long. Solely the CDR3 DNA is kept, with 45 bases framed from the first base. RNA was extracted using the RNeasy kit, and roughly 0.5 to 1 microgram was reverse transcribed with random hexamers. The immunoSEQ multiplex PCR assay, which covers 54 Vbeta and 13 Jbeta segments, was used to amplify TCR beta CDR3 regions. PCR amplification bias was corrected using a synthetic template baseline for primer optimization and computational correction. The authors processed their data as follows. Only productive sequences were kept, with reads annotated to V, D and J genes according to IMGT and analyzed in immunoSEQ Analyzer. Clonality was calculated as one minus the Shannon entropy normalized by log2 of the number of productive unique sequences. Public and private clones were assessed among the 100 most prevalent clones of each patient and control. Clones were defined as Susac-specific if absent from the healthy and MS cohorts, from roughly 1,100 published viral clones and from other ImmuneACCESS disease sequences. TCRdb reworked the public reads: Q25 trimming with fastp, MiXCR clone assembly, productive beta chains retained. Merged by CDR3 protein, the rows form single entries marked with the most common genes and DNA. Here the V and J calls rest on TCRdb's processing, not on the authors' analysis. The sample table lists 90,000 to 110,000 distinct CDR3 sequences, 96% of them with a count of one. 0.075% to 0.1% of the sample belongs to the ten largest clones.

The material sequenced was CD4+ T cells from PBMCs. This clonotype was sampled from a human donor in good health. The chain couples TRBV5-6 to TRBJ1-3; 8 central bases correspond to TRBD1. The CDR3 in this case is CASGSQGAIGNTIYF. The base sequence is TGTGCCAGCGGATCGCAGGGGGCGATTGGAAACACCATATATTTT.